This is a list of T cell receptor beta chains from one sample in a study of CD8 T cells in ankylosing spondylitis. TCRdb itself ran the 5' RACE reads through MiXCR, one entry per CDR3 protein. Among 150,000 to 200,000 distinct CDR3 sequences listed, around 17% were seen once. The sequenced sample consisted of blood, either unsorted or a sorted T cell fraction (not recorded which). The receptors here all came from a male donor with ankylosing spondylitis or in good health (not recorded which). The CDR3 runs from the conserved cysteine through the conserved F or W. D genes are given only for firm matches. The size entry is marked missing in some rows and otherwise reads once, few, many or a size class.

clone_size	j_call	v_call	d_call	cdr3_nt	cdr3_aa
many	TRBJ2-1	TRBV7-8	-	TGTGCCAGCAGCCCTATCAGGGGAAGGTCCTACAATGAGCAGTTCTTC	CASSPIRGRSYNEQFF
many	TRBJ1-5	TRBV20-1	-	TGCAGTGCTAGAGATCTGGGTGGCGATCCCCGGCAGCCCCAGCATTTT	CSARDLGGDPRQPQHF
-	TRBJ2-7	TRBV28	-	TGTGCCAGCAGGAGCTCCTACGAGCAGTACTTC	CASRSSYEQYF
many	TRBJ2-7	TRBV29-1	TRBD1	TGCAGCGTCCGGACAGGGAGCTCCTACGAGCAGTACTTC	CSVRTGSSYEQYF
many	TRBJ1-5	TRBV20-1	-	TGCAGTGCTGTAGGGGGAAATAGCAATCAGCCCCAGCATTTT	CSAVGGNSNQPQHF
-	TRBJ1-2	TRBV28	-	TGTGCCAGCACCAGTATAGGACGCGAACATGGCTACACCTTC	CASTSIGREHGYTF
-	TRBJ2-1	TRBV28	-	TGTGCCAGCAGTCCTCCCGGGACTCTCCCCTACAATGAGCAGTTCTTC	CASSPPGTLPYNEQFF
few	TRBJ2-7	TRBV7-2	-	TGTGCCAGCAGCTTAAGTTCTGGGCTAGCCTACGAGCAGTACTTC	CASSLSSGLAYEQYF
many	TRBJ2-3	TRBV5-1	-	TGCGCCAGCAGCTTGGACCTACCTACAGATACGCAGTATTTT	CASSLDLPTDTQYF
few	TRBJ2-1	TRBV5-1	-	TGCGCCAGCAGCCAAGGTCTTAATGAGCAGTTCTTC	CASSQGLNEQFF
few	TRBJ1-5	TRBV5-1	-	TGCGCCAGCAGCTTGGTTGGGCAGCCCCAGCATTTT	CASSLVGQPQHF
many	TRBJ2-4	TRBV20-1	-	TGCAGTGCGCACAACTTGGGGCATTCAGACATTCAGTACTTC	CSAHNLGHSDIQYF
-	TRBJ2-7	TRBV11-2	-	TGTGCCAGCAGCTTAGATCCGGTCTCCTACGAGCAGTACTTC	CASSLDPVSYEQYF
many	TRBJ1-6	TRBV5-1	TRBD1	TGCGCCAGCAGCCCAGGACAGGGCAGAGGACCCCTCCACTTT	CASSPGQGRGPLHF
-	TRBJ1-1	TRBV20-1	TRBD1	TGCAGCTGTGAACAGGGGGCGAACACTGAAGCTTTCTTT	CSCEQGANTEAFF
many	TRBJ1-3	TRBV5-1	-	TGCGCCAGCAGCTTGGCGGGGGGCGACGGTGGCACCATATATTTT	CASSLAGGDGGTIYF
many	TRBJ2-2	TRBV20-1	TRBD1	TGCAGTGCTAGAGTCGTAGGGCAGGGGGCAACCGGGGAGCTGTTTTTT	CSARVVGQGATGELFF
-	TRBJ2-5	TRBV12-2	-	TGTGCAAGTCGCTTAGCATGGACTAGCGGGAGTCCAGAGACCCAGTACTTC	CASRLAWTSGSPETQYF
-	TRBJ2-3	TRBV4-2	TRBD2	TGTGCCAGCAGCCTAAAGGTAGCGGGAGCGGCGGATACGCACTATTTT	CASSLKVAGAADTHYF
many	TRBJ2-5	TRBV9	-	TGTGCCAGCAGCGTAATGGTCCAAGAGACCCAGTACTTC	CASSVMVQETQYF
many	TRBJ2-3	TRBV5-1	-	TGCGCCAGCAGCTTCCAGTCATCCACAGATACGCAGTATTTT	CASSFQSSTDTQYF
few	TRBJ1-4	TRBV29-1	-	TGCAGCGTTGAAAGGAGGGGCAGACTGTTTTTT	CSVERRGRLFF
-	TRBJ2-7	TRBV20-1	TRBD2	TGCAGTGCTATCGGACTAGCGGGAATGAGTCGTGAGCAGTACTTC	CSAIGLAGMSREQYF
-	TRBJ2-7	TRBV5-1	-	TGCGCCAGCAGCTTGACAGGGAACGAGCAGTACTTC	CASSLTGNEQYF